The rows below give T cell receptor beta chains drawn from one sample of a study of CXCR3-negative and CXCR3-positive naive CD8 T cells. TCRdb processed the 5' RACE reads again and assigns one entry to each CDR3 protein, with no DNA. Its table lists roughly 100,000 distinct CDR3 sequences. The sequenced sample consisted of naive CXCR3+ CD8+ T cells from blood. The receptors originated from a human donor in good health. Some clones in this sample may be carry-over from other donors' samples. The CDR3 runs from the conserved cysteine through the conserved F or W. Fields, in order: CDR3 protein, CDR3 length, J gene, V gene.

CDR3 protein: CASSATGTDFYEQYF; CDR3 length: 15; J gene: TRBJ2-7; V gene: TRBV12-3/TRBV12-4
CDR3 protein: CASSLGEPQETQYF; CDR3 length: 14; J gene: TRBJ2-5; V gene: TRBV28
CDR3 protein: CASNPLAGVDNEQFF; CDR3 length: 15; J gene: TRBJ2-1; V gene: TRBV6-2/TRBV6-3
CDR3 protein: CASSLDSGLRGTDTQYF; CDR3 length: 17; J gene: TRBJ2-3; V gene: TRBV5-1
CDR3 protein: CSVDDRWEEETQYF; CDR3 length: 14; J gene: TRBJ2-5; V gene: TRBV29-1
CDR3 protein: CSVEDESGANDLTF; CDR3 length: 14; J gene: TRBJ2-6; V gene: TRBV29-1
CDR3 protein: CASSIGSGANVLTF; CDR3 length: 14; J gene: TRBJ2-6; V gene: TRBV19
CDR3 protein: CASSWVGSYEQYF; CDR3 length: 13; J gene: TRBJ2-7; V gene: TRBV27
CDR3 protein: CASSSTEGTYEQYF; CDR3 length: 14; J gene: TRBJ2-7; V gene: TRBV5-1
CDR3 protein: CASSSRTGHHEQYF; CDR3 length: 14; J gene: TRBJ2-7; V gene: TRBV28
CDR3 protein: CASRLAGSFTGELFF; CDR3 length: 15; J gene: TRBJ2-2; V gene: TRBV23-1
CDR3 protein: CASSIVWSDEQYF; CDR3 length: 13; J gene: TRBJ2-7; V gene: TRBV19
CDR3 protein: CASSQTGDSNQPQHF; CDR3 length: 15; J gene: TRBJ1-5; V gene: TRBV23-1
CDR3 protein: CAWSVTGGTQETQYF; CDR3 length: 15; J gene: TRBJ2-5; V gene: TRBV30
CDR3 protein: CASSYLAVSYEQYF; CDR3 length: 14; J gene: TRBJ2-7; V gene: TRBV7-2
CDR3 protein: CASSSPDRPSTDTRYF; CDR3 length: 16; J gene: TRBJ2-3; V gene: TRBV7-2
CDR3 protein: CASSKALIEREYGQYF; CDR3 length: 16; J gene: TRBJ2-7; V gene: TRBV21-1